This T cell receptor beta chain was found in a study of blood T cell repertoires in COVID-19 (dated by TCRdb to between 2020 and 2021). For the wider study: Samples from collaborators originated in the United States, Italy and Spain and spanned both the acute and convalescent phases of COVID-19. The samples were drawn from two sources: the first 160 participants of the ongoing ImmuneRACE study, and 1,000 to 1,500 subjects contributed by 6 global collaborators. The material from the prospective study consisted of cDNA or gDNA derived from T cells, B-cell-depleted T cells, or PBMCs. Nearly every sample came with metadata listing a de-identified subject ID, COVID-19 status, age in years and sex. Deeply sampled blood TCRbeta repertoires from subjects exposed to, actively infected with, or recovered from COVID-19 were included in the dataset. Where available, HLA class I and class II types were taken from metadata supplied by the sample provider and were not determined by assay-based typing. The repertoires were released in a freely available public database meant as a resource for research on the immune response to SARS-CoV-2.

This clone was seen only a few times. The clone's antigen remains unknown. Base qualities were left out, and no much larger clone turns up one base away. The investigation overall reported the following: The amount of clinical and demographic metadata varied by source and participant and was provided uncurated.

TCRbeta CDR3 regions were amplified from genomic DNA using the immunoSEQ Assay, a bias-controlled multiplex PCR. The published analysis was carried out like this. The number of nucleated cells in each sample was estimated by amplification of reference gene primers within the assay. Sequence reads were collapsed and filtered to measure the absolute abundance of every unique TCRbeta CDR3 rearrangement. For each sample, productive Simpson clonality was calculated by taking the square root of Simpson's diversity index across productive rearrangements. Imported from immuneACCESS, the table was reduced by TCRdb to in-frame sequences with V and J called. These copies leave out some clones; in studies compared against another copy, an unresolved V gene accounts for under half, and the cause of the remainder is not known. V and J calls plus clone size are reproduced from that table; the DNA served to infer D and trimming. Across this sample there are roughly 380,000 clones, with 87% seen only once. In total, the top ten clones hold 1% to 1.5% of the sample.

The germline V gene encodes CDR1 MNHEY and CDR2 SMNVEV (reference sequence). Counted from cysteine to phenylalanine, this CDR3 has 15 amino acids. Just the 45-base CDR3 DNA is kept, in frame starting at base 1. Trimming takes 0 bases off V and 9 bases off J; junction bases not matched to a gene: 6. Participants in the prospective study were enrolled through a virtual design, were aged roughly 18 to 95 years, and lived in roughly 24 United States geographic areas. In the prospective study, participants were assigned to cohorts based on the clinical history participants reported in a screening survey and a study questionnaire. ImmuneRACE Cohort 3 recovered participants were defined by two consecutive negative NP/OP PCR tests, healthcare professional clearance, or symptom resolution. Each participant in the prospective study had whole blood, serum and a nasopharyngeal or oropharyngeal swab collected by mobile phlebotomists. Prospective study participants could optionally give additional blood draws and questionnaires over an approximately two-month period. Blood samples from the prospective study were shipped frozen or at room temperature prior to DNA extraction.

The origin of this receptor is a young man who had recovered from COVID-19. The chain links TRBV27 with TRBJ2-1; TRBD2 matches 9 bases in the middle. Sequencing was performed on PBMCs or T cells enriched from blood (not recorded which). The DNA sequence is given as TGTGCCAGCAGTTTATCTAGGCTAGCGGGACTTGAGCAGTTCTTC. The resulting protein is CASSLSRLAGLEQFF.